What follows are 32 T cell receptor beta chains derived from one specimen sequenced in a study of shared clonotypes between healthy human individuals. TCRdb's copy holds only in-frame clones and misses some; the assay was immunoSEQ multiplex PCR. The sample yields about 680,000 clones, 60% to 75% seen once. Sample: memory CD4+ T cells sorted from blood. Subset noted: CD45RA-negative fraction. The receptors stem from a woman younger than 45 in good health.

J is TRBJ2-3 and V is TRBV5-8; D is ambiguous. The V and J ends lost 4 bases and 0 bases respectively, with 6 bases between them. The CDR3 has 13 amino acids. Looked up from germline, CDR1 is SGHTS and CDR2 is YDEGEE. The CDR3: CASSIFSTDTQYF. The DNA for the CDR3 is TGTGCCAGCAGCATCTTCAGCACAGATACGCAGTATTTT.

This clone was picked up one time. The V call is TRBV9, the J call TRBJ1-2; tentatively, D is TRBD1 (5 bases). Germline CDR1 SGDLS, CDR2 YYNGEE. Trimming left V 0 bases short and J 9 bases short, with 18 bases between. The CDR3 length is 15 residues. CDR3 in amino acids: CASSVEGRGAVSYTF. In nucleotides, the CDR3 is TGTGCCAGCAGCGTAGAAGGACGGGGCGCAGTGAGCTACACCTTC.

On this clone: Other nucleotide sequences from this sample produce the same CDR3. The chain is built from TRBV2 and TRBJ2-7, with D perhaps TRBD2 (7 bases). Germline V gene lookup returns CDR1 SNHLY and CDR2 FYNNEI. The CDR3 has 12 residues. V dropped 6 bases and J dropped 8 bases, with 14 bases sitting between them. The CDR3 protein is CASRGGGFKQYF. The DNA for the CDR3 is TGTGCCAGCAGAGGGGGGGGCTTCAAGCAGTACTTC.

This clone was counted only a few times. Written as DNA, the CDR3 is TGTGCCAGCAGTGATTGGGAGGGGCTCGGCTACACCTTC. This gives the protein CASSDWEGLGYTF. This chain connects TRBV2 to TRBJ1-2, with D possibly TRBD1 on 5 matching bases. This CDR3 comprises 13 residues. Germline lookup yields CDR1 SNHLY and CDR2 FYNNEI. V was shortened by 3 bases and J by 8 bases, with 13 bases between the two germline ends.

Only one count was recorded for this clone. The J gene is TRBJ2-5, the V gene TRBV19, with 14 bases lining up with TRBD2. Trimming at V came to 4 bases and at J to 5 bases, leaving 6 bases not matched to a gene. The V gene's germline CDR1 is LNHDA and CDR2 SQIVND (reference sequence). This CDR3 region has 16 residues. CDR3 nucleotide sequence: TGTGCCAGTAGTACCGGACTAGCGGGAGGTCGGGAGACCCAGTACTTC. This gives the protein CASSTGLAGGRETQYF.

Here the CDR3 reads CASSLVGSGANTGELFF. Written as DNA, the CDR3 is TGTGCCAGCAGCTTAGTTGGTAGCGGGGCGAACACCGGGGAGCTGTTTTTT. The J gene is TRBJ2-2, the V gene TRBV7-2; 8 bases fit TRBD2. Germline V gene lookup returns CDR1 SGHTA and CDR2 FQGNSA. The CDR3 is 17 amino acids. The trim removed 1 base at V and 0 bases at J, leaving 4 bases unmatched.

This clone was seen repeatedly, ten times or more. V and J are TRBV6-5 and TRBJ1-2; no clear D gene. This CDR3 is built from 15 residues. Trimming pared 3 bases from V and 5 bases from J, leaving 16 bases between. CDR1 is MNHEY and CDR2 is SVGAGI in the germline V gene. The CDR3 protein is CASSYQQRTGYGYTF. Written as DNA, the CDR3 is TGTGCCAGCAGTTATCAACAGCGAACGGGGTATGGCTACACCTTC.

The rearrangement links TRBV18 to TRBJ2-3, with a tentative D call TRBD2 (6 bases). The CDR3 runs 13 residues. Germline V lookup: CDR1 KGHSH, CDR2 LQKENI. Deletions cut 5 bases from V and 9 bases from J, with 15 bases between. The CDR3 reads CASSTSPLGTQYF. CDR3 DNA sequence: TGTGCCAGCTCAACTAGCCCCCTCGGGACGCAGTATTTT.

This clone was seen only a few times. The V and J genes are TRBV7-9 and TRBJ1-5; D is uncertain. The CDR3 sequence is 15 residues long. The ends were cut back, 5 bases at V and 9 bases at J, with 20 bases in the middle. CDR1 is SEHNR, CDR2 FQNEAQ, per germline (reference sequence). In nucleotides, the CDR3 is TGTGCCAGCAGCCACGGGTTCGGCACCGGAGGGCCCCAGCATTTT. Translation gives CASSHGFGTGGPQHF.

The rearrangement joins TRBV5-1 to TRBJ2-1; D is unresolved. This CDR3 contains 15 residues. Germline V gene sequence: CDR1 SGHRS, CDR2 YFSETQ. Trimming shortened V by 4 bases and J by 0 bases, and 11 bases separated the two germline ends. CDR3 nucleotides: TGCGCCAGCAGCCCTTGGTCCGGCTCCTACAATGAGCAGTTCTTC. This sequence encodes CASSPWSGSYNEQFF.

The chain uses TRBV29-1 and TRBJ1-2; 7 bases are shared with TRBD1. CDR1 and CDR2 from the germline V gene are SQVTM and ANQGSEA. This CDR3 has 12 residues. The V and J ends lost 7 bases and 2 bases, in that order; junction bases with no gene match: 4. Written as DNA, the CDR3 is TGCAGCGCGGCGGACAGGAACTATGGCTACACCTTC. It codes for CSAADRNYGYTF.

The chain links TRBV18 to TRBJ2-1; a weak D match, TRBD1 (6 bases). This CDR3 has 14 residues. Trimming shortened V by 3 bases and J by 6 bases, and 12 bases separated the two germline ends. Germline V gene data show CDR1 as KGHSH and CDR2 as LQKENI. The CDR3 nucleotides are TGTGCCAGCTCACCGGAGGACAGAGGCAATGAGCAGTTCTTC. It translates to CASSPEDRGNEQFF.

The rearrangement links TRBV28 to TRBJ2-2; D possibly corresponds to TRBD2 (7 bases). CDR3 length equals 15 residues. In germline, CDR1 is MDHEN, CDR2 SYDVKM. Trimming took off 5 bases at V and 6 bases at J, with 16 bases between the two ends. For the CDR3, the DNA is TGTGCCAGCAGTCCGCACCAGGGGAGGGCCGGGGAGCTGTTTTTT. It encodes CASSPHQGRAGELFF.

The chain joins TRBV28 to TRBJ2-1, with TRBD2 identical over 7 bases. CDR3 size: 16 residues. In germline, CDR1 is MDHEN, CDR2 SYDVKM. V was clipped by 1 base and J by 3 bases; unmatched bases: 6. For the CDR3, the DNA is TGTGCCAGCAGTTTATTAGGGACTACTGGCTACAATGAGCAGTTCTTC. Its protein is CASSLLGTTGYNEQFF.

The chain joins TRBV6-6 to TRBJ1-1; D is uncertain. CDR1 is MNHNY and CDR2 is SVGAGI in the germline V gene (reference sequence). V gave up 6 bases and J gave up 1 base, with 9 bases separating them. The CDR3 has 13 residues. The CDR3 region is CASSDNWNTEAFF. CDR3 in DNA: TGTGCCAGCAGCGACAATTGGAACACTGAAGCTTTCTTT.

The chain uses TRBV28 and TRBJ2-1; 10 nucleotides align to TRBD2. Germline values: CDR1 MDHEN, CDR2 SYDVKM. With 1 base clipped from V and 1 base from J, the junction kept 4 bases outside the gene matches. The CDR3 runs 17 residues. CDR3 in DNA: TGTGCCAGCAGTTTATATAGGACTAGCGGTTCCTACAATGAGCAGTTCTTC. Protein product: CASSLYRTSGSYNEQFF.

The V gene is TRBV5-4, the J gene TRBJ2-5; no definite D call. This CDR3 is built from 12 residues. V shed 4 bases and J shed 5 bases, with 9 bases lying between them. Germline V lookup: CDR1 SGHNT, CDR2 YYREEE (reference sequence). The CDR3 DNA reads TGTGCCAGCAGCGCCGTGCGGGAGACCCAGTACTTC. Protein sequence: CASSAVRETQYF.

The chain recombines TRBV28 with TRBJ1-5; TRBD1 aligns across 8 bases. Looked up from germline, CDR1 is MDHEN and CDR2 is SYDVKM. The CDR3 consists of 17 residues. The V gene end was trimmed by 4 bases and the J gene end by 7 bases; junction bases not matched to a gene: 15. CDR3 in amino acids: CASSSPRSGGAGQPQHF. The CDR3 DNA is TGTGCCAGCAGTTCACCCCGGTCAGGGGGCGCAGGGCAGCCCCAGCATTTT.

The chain carries TRBV7-9 and TRBJ2-7; D ambiguous. The ends were cut back, 1 base at V and 0 bases at J, with 16 bases in the middle. Per the germline V gene, CDR1 is SEHNR and CDR2 is FQNEAQ (reference sequence). This CDR3 spans 17 amino acids. This chain's CDR3 is CASSLVRGILSSYEQYF. CDR3 in DNA: TGTGCCAGCAGCTTAGTAAGAGGCATCCTGAGCTCCTACGAGCAGTACTTC.

This chain links TRBV19 with TRBJ2-7, with 8 nucleotides matching TRBD1. Germline V gives CDR1 LNHDA, CDR2 SQIVND (reference sequence). The CDR3 is 14 amino acids. The junction had 5 bases not matched to a gene; V was cut back by 4 bases and J by 3 bases. CDR3 loop: CASSTRDRLYEQYF. As DNA, the CDR3 is TGTGCCAGTAGTACACGGGACAGGCTCTACGAGCAGTACTTC.

The chain couples TRBV10-1 to TRBJ2-3; TRBD2 aligns across 12 bases. The junction had 5 bases not matched to a gene; V was cut back by 8 bases and J by 2 bases. CDR3 length equals 15 residues. Germline CDR1 is WNHNN and CDR2 is SYGVQD (reference sequence). The chain's CDR3 is CASSRTSGDTDTQYF. CDR3 nucleotide sequence: TGCGCCAGCTCTCGGACTAGCGGGGACACAGATACGCAGTATTTT.

This clone has just a few counts. J is TRBJ2-3 and V is TRBV2; D gene uncertain. V was pared by 8 bases and J by 4 bases, with 22 bases between. The length of the CDR3 is 16 residues. Germline V CDR1 and CDR2: SNHLY, FYNNEI. The chain's CDR3 is CASVLTGAPPADTQYF. CDR3 DNA sequence: TGTGCCAGCGTGTTGACCGGTGCCCCCCCCGCAGATACGCAGTATTTT.

The chain has TRBV5-4 and TRBJ2-5; 11 positions agree with TRBD2. The CDR3 spans 16 residues. Per the germline V gene, CDR1 is SGHNT and CDR2 is YYREEE (reference sequence). V was clipped by 0 bases and J by 7 bases; unmatched bases: 8. The CDR3, as DNA: TGTGCCAGCAGCTTGGATGGTGGTAGCGGGAGGGGGACCCAGTACTTC. It encodes CASSLDGGSGRGTQYF.

This chain connects TRBV18 to TRBJ2-3; 7 bases match TRBD1. Germline CDR1 and CDR2: KGHSH and LQKENI. Trimming cost V 3 bases and J 0 bases; bases outside gene matches: 9. The CDR3 length is 17 residues. CDR3 DNA sequence: TGTGCCAGCTCACCCAGACAGGGACACCCCAGCACAGATACGCAGTATTTT. This encodes CASSPRQGHPSTDTQYF.

This chain uses TRBV6-5 with TRBJ1-1; TRBD1 might be the D (6 bases). Germline V gene lookup returns CDR1 MNHEY and CDR2 SVGAGI. The CDR3 extends over 15 amino acids. The germline V and J ends were trimmed by 5 bases and 3 bases, with 16 bases remaining between them. CDR3 residues: CASSPEGGPDTEAFF. The CDR3 nucleotides read TGTGCCAGCAGTCCCGAAGGGGGGCCGGACACTGAAGCTTTCTTT.

The chain has TRBV12-5 and TRBJ2-7; 8 bases are shared with TRBD2. Germline CDR1 LGHNT, CDR2 FRNRAP. J gave up 5 bases and V 5 bases, and 8 bases lay outside the gene matches. This CDR3 region has 14 residues. The CDR3: CASGPQRERNEQYF. The CDR3 nucleotides are TGTGCTAGTGGTCCCCAGCGGGAGAGGAACGAGCAGTACTTC.

The chain employs TRBV2 and TRBJ2-3; unclear D gene. The CDR3 totals 13 residues. Germline CDR1 reads SNHLY; CDR2 reads FYNNEI. The V end was cut by 6 bases, the J end by 6 bases, with 13 bases between. This CDR3 reads CASSLGIPDTQYF. The CDR3 DNA sequence: TGTGCCAGCAGCCTCGGAATCCCGGATACGCAGTATTTT. Full variable domain (outside the CDR3, taken from reference TRBV2 and TRBJ2-3): EPEVTQTPSHQVTQMGQEVILRCVPISNHLYFYWYRQILGQKVEFLVSFYNNEISEKSEIFDDQFSVERPDGSNFTLKIRSTKLEDSAMYFCASSLGIPDTQYFGPGTRLTVL.

The chain is built from TRBV30 and TRBJ1-3; weak D call: TRBD1 (5 bases). V gave up 2 bases and J gave up 0 bases, with 8 bases separating them. This CDR3 has 14 residues. The V gene's germline CDR1 is GTSNPN and CDR2 SVGIG (reference sequence). CDR3 region: CAWSTGSSGNTIYF. The CDR3 nucleotides are TGTGCCTGGAGTACAGGAAGCTCTGGAAACACCATATATTTT.

V gene TRBV5-5 combines with J gene TRBJ1-3, with D hard to call. Per the germline V gene, CDR1 is SGHKS and CDR2 is YYEKEE (reference sequence). V was clipped by 0 bases and J by 0 bases, with 13 bases between them. There are 17 residues in the CDR3. CDR3 region: CASSLAIGPFSGNTIYF. For the CDR3, the DNA is TGTGCCAGCAGCTTGGCCATAGGCCCCTTCTCTGGAAACACCATATATTTT. The full variable domain, completed using reference TRBV5-5 and TRBJ1-3, is DAGVTQSPTHLIKTRGQQVTLRCSPISGHKSVSWYQQVLGQGPQFIFQYYEKEERGRGNFPDRFSARQFPNYSSELNVNALLLGDSALYLCASSLAIGPFSGNTIYFGEGSWLTVV.

V usage is TRBV5-1 and J usage is TRBJ1-2; tentatively, D is TRBD1 (5 bases). CDR1 is SGHRS, CDR2 YFSETQ, per germline. The CDR3 covers 12 residues. V gave up 4 bases and J gave up 4 bases, with 8 bases separating them. The CDR3 protein is CASSPDSYGYTF. The CDR3 DNA follows: TGCGCCAGCAGCCCAGACAGCTATGGCTACACCTTC.

This clone was observed a few times. V usage is TRBV19 and J usage is TRBJ1-2, with D possibly matching TRBD1 (5 bases). The ends were cut back, 3 bases at V and 7 bases at J, with 15 bases in the middle. This CDR3 contains 14 residues. Germline CDR1 reads LNHDA; CDR2 reads SQIVND (reference sequence). The CDR3 sequence is CASSMAPGPLGYTF. The CDR3 DNA sequence: TGTGCCAGTAGTATGGCGCCGGGGCCTCTTGGCTACACCTTC.

This clone came up once. The chain couples TRBV27 to TRBJ2-2; 11 nucleotides match TRBD2. Germline V gene data show CDR1 as MNHEY and CDR2 as SMNVEV (reference sequence). The ends lost 6 bases at V and 7 bases at J; junction bases unmatched: 7. This CDR3 is built from 15 residues. CDR3 amino acids: CASSPLAGGHGELFF. In DNA, the CDR3 is TGTGCCAGCAGCCCTTTAGCGGGAGGGCACGGGGAGCTGTTTTTT.